Below are 30 T cell receptor beta chains sequenced from a single sample in a study of CD8 T cells in ankylosing spondylitis. TCRdb reanalysed the 5' RACE reads using MiXCR and keeps one entry per CDR3 protein. The sample has about 340,000 distinct CDR3 sequences, roughly 15% seen once. The specimen was blood, either unsorted or a sorted T cell fraction (not recorded which). The receptors shown here come from a male donor with ankylosing spondylitis or in good health (not recorded which).

There are a few counts of this clonotype. The CDR3 sequence is CASNRQRGTGELFF. The CDR3 DNA reads as TGTGCCAGCAACCGGCAACGGGGCACCGGGGAGCTGTTTTTT. The rearrangement links TRBV14 to TRBJ2-2; tentative D call: TRBD2 (5 bases). The CDR3 is made up of 14 amino acids. Looked up from germline, CDR1 is SGHDN and CDR2 is FVKESK. Trimming removed 7 bases from V and 4 bases from J, with 13 bases in between.

In its sample, this clonotype was seen a few times. The chain has TRBV5-1 and TRBJ2-2; no reliable D call. CDR3 length equals 16 residues. Germline V gene sequence: CDR1 SGHRS, CDR2 YFSETQ. Trimming stripped 4 bases from V and 0 bases from J, with 13 bases between. The CDR3 loop reads CASSRQTLPNTGELFF. The CDR3 DNA is TGCGCCAGCAGCCGCCAGACATTACCGAACACCGGGGAGCTGTTTTTT.

This clonotype came up a few times. This sequence joins TRBV20-1 and TRBJ1-2; maybe TRBD1 (6 bases). CDR1 and CDR2 (germline): DFQATT, SNEGSKA (reference sequence). The CDR3 spans 14 residues. Trimming pared 6 bases from V and 3 bases from J, leaving 17 bases between. CDR3 in amino acids: CSATNTGHHYGYTF. The DNA for the CDR3 is TGCAGTGCCACAAACACGGGACACCACTATGGCTACACCTTC.

This clonotype was seen repeatedly, ten times or more. CDR3 loop: CASSIDRDEQYF. CDR3 nucleotide sequence: TGCGCCAGCAGCATAGACAGGGACGAGCAGTACTTC. The genes are TRBV5-1 and TRBJ2-7, with 7 bases lining up with TRBD1. The germline CDR1 and CDR2 sequences are SGHRS and YFSETQ. This CDR3 comprises 12 residues. The junction had 3 bases not matched to a gene; V was cut back by 4 bases and J by 5 bases. The full variable domain, rest sourced from reference TRBV5-1 and TRBJ2-7, is KAGVTQTPRYLIKTRGQQVTLSCSPISGHRSVSWYQQTPGQGLQFLFEYFSETQRNKGNFPGRFSGRQFSNSRSEMNVSTLELGDSALYLCASSIDRDEQYFGPGTRLTVT.

This clonotype was seen more than once but under ten times. The J gene is TRBJ1-2, the V gene TRBV5-6; 9 bases agree with TRBD1. The trim removed 1 base at V and 6 bases at J, leaving 1 base unmatched. The germline V gene encodes CDR1 SGHDT and CDR2 YYEEEE. The CDR3 totals 13 residues. Here the CDR3 DNA reads TGTGCCAGCAGCTTGCGACAGGGGGATGGCTACACCTTC. It codes for CASSLRQGDGYTF.

This clonotype was recorded many times. The CDR3 loop reads CASSFERGGPGGTDTQYF. CDR3 bases: TGTGCCAGCAGTTTCGAGCGGGGGGGCCCAGGAGGCACAGATACGCAGTATTTT. The gene calls are TRBV12-3 or TRBV12-4 and TRBJ2-3; 10 bases match TRBD2. V gave up 3 bases and J gave up 1 base; unmatched junction bases: 10. The CDR3 extends over 18 amino acids.

The chain has TRBV5-1 and TRBJ2-5; 9 bases are a match to TRBD2. In germline, CDR1 is SGHRS, CDR2 YFSETQ. The CDR3 consists of 16 residues. The trim removed 2 bases at V and 5 bases at J, leaving 10 bases unmatched. The CDR3 sequence is CASSFPASSGRETQYF. The CDR3 DNA is TGCGCCAGCAGCTTCCCCGCCTCAAGCGGGAGGGAGACCCAGTACTTC.

This clonotype occurred a few times. The rearrangement links TRBV11-2 to TRBJ1-6; maybe TRBD1 (5 bases). Germline V lookup: CDR1 SGHAT, CDR2 FQNNGV. The CDR3 length is 15 residues. The V gene lost 5 bases and the J gene lost 7 bases, with 15 bases spanning the gap. As DNA, the CDR3 is TGTGCCAGCAGCACCCGGGACCGACGGAATTCACCCCTCCACTTT. It is translated as CASSTRDRRNSPLHF.

The V call is TRBV12-3 or TRBV12-4, the J call TRBJ1-1; 9 bases line up with TRBD1. The length of the CDR3 is 13 residues. V lost 6 bases to trimming and J lost 4 bases; unmatched junction nucleotides: 3. Written as DNA, the CDR3 is TGTGCCAGCAGAACAGGGGGCGTCACTGAAGCTTTCTTT. Amino acids: CASRTGGVTEAFF.

This clonotype occurred many times. The CDR3 bases are TGTGCCAGCAGCCTCGACAGGGGAACAGAGACCCAGTACTTC. It codes for CASSLDRGTETQYF. The J gene is TRBJ2-5, the V gene TRBV27, with 8 bases fitting TRBD1. V shed 6 bases and J 4 bases; nucleotides not matched to a gene: 7. The CDR3 sequence is 14 residues long. Germline V gives CDR1 MNHEY, CDR2 SMNVEV (reference sequence).

Only a few counts were recorded for this clonotype. This chain joins TRBV3-1 and TRBJ1-2; D is undetermined. This CDR3 is built from 13 residues. Per germline, CDR1 LGHDT and CDR2 YNNKEL (reference sequence). With 0 bases removed from V and 5 bases from J, the gap between germline ends came to 7 bases. The CDR3 coding sequence is TGTGCCAGCAGCCAAGATCACCAATATGGCTACACCTTC. Its protein product is CASSQDHQYGYTF.

This clonotype was observed a few times. The chain is built from TRBV9 and TRBJ1-1, with TRBD1 as a possible D gene (5 bases). The V gene lost 4 bases and the J gene lost 1 base, with 14 bases spanning the gap. Germline CDR1 reads SGDLS; CDR2 reads YYNGEE. The length of the CDR3 is 15 residues. The CDR3, as DNA: TGTGCCAGCAGCCGGGCGGGACGGGGGAACACTGAAGCTTTCTTT. Translating gives CASSRAGRGNTEAFF. Using reference TRBV9 and TRBJ1-1 for the parts outside the CDR3, the full variable domain is DSGVTQTPKHLITATGQRVTLRCSPRSGDLSVYWYQQSLDQGLQFLIQYYNGEERAKGNILERFSAQQFPDLHSELNLSSLELGDSALYFCASSRAGRGNTEAFFGQGTRLTVV.

This chain joins TRBV7-8 and TRBJ2-1; TRBD2 matches at 7 bases. Germline trimming cut 1 base from V and 5 bases from J; bases unmatched to any gene: 5. This CDR3 is built from 15 residues. Germline assignment: CDR1 SGHVS and CDR2 FQNEAQ. The CDR3 nucleotides read TGTGCCAGCAGCTTAGGTGCTAGCGGCCACAATGAGCAGTTCTTC. Translated: CASSLGASGHNEQFF.

The chain has TRBV7-8 and TRBJ2-7; TRBD1 matches at 10 bases. V dropped 3 bases and J dropped 6; count of bases not matched to a gene: 2. This CDR3 comprises 13 residues. CDR1 is SGHVS, CDR2 FQNEAQ, per germline. The CDR3 reads CASSFGTGAEQYF. CDR3 in DNA: TGTGCCAGCAGCTTCGGGACAGGGGCCGAGCAGTACTTC.

This clonotype was detected many times. The V and J genes are TRBV12-3 or TRBV12-4 and TRBJ2-1; 8 bases align to TRBD2. CDR3 length: 12 amino acids. Trimming removed 6 bases from V and 8 bases from J; junction bases left unmatched: 3. CDR3 protein: CASRSGSYEQFF. In nucleotides, the CDR3 is TGTGCCAGCAGGAGCGGGAGCTATGAGCAGTTCTTC.

This clonotype was seen at least ten times. V gene TRBV20-1 combines with J gene TRBJ2-7; 7 bases agree with TRBD2. CDR3 length: 16 amino acids. CDR1 is DFQATT and CDR2 is SNEGSKA in the germline V gene (reference sequence). V lost 5 bases, J lost 0 bases, and 13 bases stayed unmatched. The DNA for the CDR3 is TGCAGTGCTGGGGCTAGCGGAGTGGGGACCTCCTACGAGCAGTACTTC. Translation: CSAGASGVGTSYEQYF.

The chain is built from TRBV10-3 and TRBJ2-2; 7 nucleotides align to TRBD2. Germline CDR1 is ENHRY and CDR2 is SYGVKD. The CDR3 runs 15 residues. V lost 11 bases, J lost 0 bases, and 9 bases stayed unmatched. CDR3 DNA sequence: TGTGCCCTAGGGGAGGGAGCGGCGAACACCGGGGAGCTGTTTTTT. It is translated as CALGEGAANTGELFF.

This chain uses TRBV7-7 with TRBJ2-5; 11 nucleotides line up with TRBD2. The CDR3 covers 14 residues. V gave up 2 bases and J gave up 6 bases; unmatched junction bases: 2. Germline V CDR1 and CDR2: SSHAT, FNYEAQ (reference sequence). The CDR3 spells CASSLTSGGKTQYF. CDR3 bases: TGTGCCAGCAGCTTAACTAGCGGGGGAAAGACCCAGTACTTC.

This clonotype occurred a few times. J is TRBJ1-2 and V is TRBV27; the D is unclear. The V gene's germline CDR1 is MNHEY and CDR2 SMNVEV (reference sequence). This CDR3 contains 14 residues. Between the trimmed V and J ends, which lost 5 bases and 8 bases, there was a span of 18 bases. This CDR3 is CASSTLTGEGGYTF. CDR3 nucleotides: TGTGCCAGCAGTACCCTGACTGGGGAGGGAGGCTACACCTTC.

The chain combines TRBV12-3 or TRBV12-4 with TRBJ2-7; D not resolved. The CDR3 extends over 13 amino acids. V was clipped by 0 bases and J by 7 bases, with 10 bases between them. The CDR3: CASSLAPPLEQYF. CDR3 nucleotide sequence: TGTGCCAGCAGTTTAGCCCCCCCCTTAGAGCAGTACTTC.

The gene calls are TRBV20-1 and TRBJ2-4, with TRBD2 matching over 8 bases. J was trimmed by 5 bases and V by 1 base; bases with no gene match: 7. There are 15 residues in the CDR3. Germline V CDR1 and CDR2: DFQATT, SNEGSKA (reference sequence). The CDR3 sequence: CSARAQRGYQNIQYF. The CDR3 nucleotides read TGCAGTGCTAGAGCGCAGCGGGGGTACCAAAACATTCAGTACTTC.

Concerning this clonotype: Germline and junction disagree at one end, which may indicate a read error. The chain uses TRBV12-3 or TRBV12-4 and TRBJ1-2, with D tentatively TRBD1 (6 bases). This CDR3 has 12 amino acids. The CDR3 DNA is TGTGCCAGCAGTTTTCCGGGGGGCGGCCGCTCCTTC. Its protein product is CASSFPGGGRSF.

Only a few counts were recorded for this clonotype. V and J are TRBV10-3 and TRBJ2-3; 12 bases align to TRBD2. CDR3 length: 16 amino acids. Germline V gives CDR1 ENHRY, CDR2 SYGVKD. The ends lost 4 bases at V and 0 bases at J; junction bases unmatched: 2. CDR3 amino acids: CAISGLAGGSTDTQYF. DNA for the CDR3: TGTGCCATCAGTGGTCTAGCGGGAGGGAGCACAGATACGCAGTATTTT.

This clonotype was found a few times. The V gene is TRBV20-1, the J gene TRBJ2-5; 7 bases are a match to TRBD2. Germline CDR1 and CDR2: DFQATT and SNEGSKA (reference sequence). The CDR3 has 15 amino acids. The junction had 7 bases not matched to a gene; V was cut back by 1 base and J by 2 bases. CDR3 protein: CSARGLTSDQETQYF. CDR3 nucleotides: TGCAGTGCTAGAGGTCTCACTAGCGATCAAGAGACCCAGTACTTC.

This clonotype was counted ten times or more. The chain recombines TRBV5-1 with TRBJ2-7; D unclear. Trimming left V 0 bases short and J 2 bases short, with 9 bases between. CDR1 is SGHRS and CDR2 is YFSETQ in the germline V gene. The CDR3 sequence is 14 residues long. In DNA form, the CDR3 reads TGCGCCAGCAGCTTGGACAGCGTACCCTACGAGCAGTACTTC. Translation: CASSLDSVPYEQYF.

Ten or more counts support this clonotype. In DNA form, the CDR3 reads TGTGCCAGCAGTTTGGACAGGGGTTGGAATCAGCCCCAGCATTTT. It is translated as CASSLDRGWNQPQHF. The chain couples TRBV12-3 or TRBV12-4 to TRBJ1-5, with TRBD1 matching over 9 bases. The CDR3 covers 15 residues. The V and J ends lost 3 bases and 4 bases, in that order; junction bases with no gene match: 4.

The CDR3 reads CAISESRRGHEQYF. The CDR3 DNA sequence: TGTGCCATCAGTGAGTCTCGTAGGGGCCACGAGCAGTACTTC. The rearrangement links TRBV10-3 to TRBJ2-7, with D perhaps TRBD1 (5 bases). The V gene lost 0 bases and the J gene lost 5 bases, with 11 bases spanning the gap. This CDR3 spans 14 amino acids. Germline V gives CDR1 ENHRY, CDR2 SYGVKD.

This clonotype has a handful of counts. The chain joins TRBV4-1 to TRBJ1-1; D call uncertain. Trimming removed 4 bases from V and 1 base from J, with 13 bases in between. There are 15 residues in the CDR3. Germline loops: CDR1 MGHRA, CDR2 YSYEKL. CDR3 sequence reads: CASSPPAVWNTEAFF. CDR3 in DNA: TGCGCCAGCAGCCCCCCTGCAGTTTGGAACACTGAAGCTTTCTTT.

This clonotype was found a few times. The gene calls are TRBV7-6 and TRBJ2-3; 16 bases are a match to TRBD2. Trimming at V came to 5 bases and at J to 4 bases, leaving 3 bases not matched to a gene. The CDR3 length is 16 residues. CDR1 and CDR2 from the germline V gene are SGHVS and FNYEAQ. The CDR3 sequence: CASSKGTSGGADTQYF. In DNA, the CDR3 is TGTGCCAGCAGCAAAGGGACTAGCGGGGGGGCAGATACGCAGTATTTT.

This clonotype has only a few counts. V is TRBV27 and J is TRBJ1-1, with 10 bases lining up with TRBD1. The ends lost 6 bases at V and 0 bases at J; junction bases unmatched: 7. The CDR3 is 16 residues long. The germline V gene has CDR1 MNHEY and CDR2 SMNVEV (reference sequence). DNA for the CDR3: TGTGCCAGCAGCTCCTGGGACAGGGGAATGAACACTGAAGCTTTCTTT. Protein product: CASSSWDRGMNTEAFF.